Below are 16 T cell receptor beta chains sequenced from a single sample in a study of shared clonotypes between healthy human individuals. Naive CD8 cells lacked CD45RO, underwent positive selection for CCR7 and left out terminally differentiated effector memory CD45RA+ cells. Sequencing was performed with immunoSEQ multiplex PCR; in TCRdb, only in-frame clones are kept and a portion is missing. The sample yields some 2 million clones, approximately 94% seen once. The specimen was naive CD8+ T cells sorted from blood. The origin of the receptors is a man younger than 35 in good health.

CDR3 amino acids: CASNLDQGAPQHF. CDR3 DNA sequence: TGTGCCAGCAACCTCGATCAGGGGGCCCCCCAGCATTTT. The genes are TRBV28 and TRBJ1-5; TRBD1 matches at 8 bases. This CDR3 has 13 residues. V lost 7 bases to trimming and J lost 10 bases; unmatched junction nucleotides: 9. CDR1 is MDHEN and CDR2 is SYDVKM in the germline V gene.

In regard to this clone: The sample holds other DNA sequences that translate to the same CDR3. The rearrangement uses TRBV9 and TRBJ2-7; D is ambiguous. V shed 4 bases and J shed 0 bases, with 11 bases lying between them. Germline values: CDR1 SGDLS, CDR2 YYNGEE. The CDR3 totals 14 residues. As DNA, the CDR3 is TGTGCCAGCAGCCCGAGACTGAGCTCCTACGAGCAGTACTTC. This encodes CASSPRLSSYEQYF.

V and J are TRBV5-1 and TRBJ2-7; 9 positions agree with TRBD1. V shed 4 bases and J 7 bases; nucleotides not matched to a gene: 6. The CDR3 covers 13 residues. Looked up from germline, CDR1 is SGHRS and CDR2 is YFSETQ. The CDR3 bases are TGCGCCAGCAGCCGGGACAGGGTGCTTGAGCAGTACTTC. It codes for CASSRDRVLEQYF.

V and J are TRBV5-4 and TRBJ1-4; TRBD1 matches 7 bases. The CDR3 spans 14 residues. Trimming took 2 bases from V and 6 from J; bases not matched to a gene: 4. Germline CDR1 SGHNT, CDR2 YYREEE (reference sequence). The CDR3 sequence: CASSLQGLDEKLFF. CDR3 nucleotides: TGTGCCAGCAGCTTACAGGGGCTAGATGAAAAACTGTTTTTT.

V is TRBV4-3 and J is TRBJ1-2, with a tentative D call TRBD1 (5 bases). CDR1 and CDR2 from the germline V gene are LGHNA and YSLEER. The CDR3 length is 17 residues. Trimming took 0 bases from V and 3 from J, leaving 17 bases between them. The chain's CDR3 is CASSQEYSQGWDYGYTF. CDR3 coding DNA: TGCGCCAGCAGCCAAGAATATTCCCAGGGCTGGGACTATGGCTACACCTTC.

J is TRBJ2-3 and V is TRBV11-2; 14 nucleotides align to TRBD2. The CDR3 extends over 16 amino acids. V gave up 5 bases and J gave up 4 bases; unmatched junction bases: 5. Germline V gene data show CDR1 as SGHAT and CDR2 as FQNNGV. The CDR3 nucleotides read TGTGCCAGCAGCCCGGGACTAGCGGGAGACCCAGATACGCAGTATTTT. Translated: CASSPGLAGDPDTQYF. Full variable domain (missing parts from reference TRBV11-2 and TRBJ2-3): EAGVAQSPRYKIIEKRQSVAFWCNPISGHATLYWYQQILGQGPKLLIQFQNNGVVDDSQLPKDRFSAERLKGVDSTLKIQPAKLEDSAVYLCASSPGLAGDPDTQYFGPGTRLTVL.

The rearrangement joins TRBV9 to TRBJ2-1; 7 bases agree with TRBD2. After removal of 3 bases from V and 2 bases from J, the junction contained 20 bases not matched to a gene. The CDR3 consists of 20 residues. Looked up from germline, CDR1 is SGDLS and CDR2 is YYNGEE. The chain's CDR3 is CASSGGAGEHQREPYNEQFF. CDR3 in DNA: TGTGCCAGCAGCGGAGGCGCGGGAGAACACCAGCGCGAACCCTACAATGAGCAGTTCTTC.

The chain employs TRBV6-5 and TRBJ2-1; D unclear. Germline CDR1 and CDR2: MNHEY and SVGAGI. The germline V and J ends were trimmed by 0 bases and 8 bases, with 11 bases remaining between them. This CDR3 contains 14 residues. The CDR3 DNA sequence: TGTGCCAGCAGTTACTCGGCTAGTACCCATGAGCAGTTCTTC. This sequence encodes CASSYSASTHEQFF.

The chain carries TRBV11-2 and TRBJ2-1, with unresolved D. V lost 5 bases and J lost 12, with 11 bases in between. Germline V gives CDR1 SGHAT, CDR2 FQNNGV. This CDR3 contains 11 residues. The CDR3 loop reads CASSPPGAQFF. The CDR3 DNA follows: TGTGCCAGCAGCCCGCCCGGAGCGCAGTTCTTC.

The gene calls are TRBV5-1 and TRBJ1-1; D remains ambiguous. This CDR3 comprises 16 residues. From germline, CDR1 is SGHRS and CDR2 YFSETQ. Between the trimmed V and J ends, which lost 1 base and 0 bases, there was a span of 13 bases. The CDR3 DNA reads TGCGCCAGCAGCTTGAGTCAGGTCGGGCTGAACACTGAAGCTTTCTTT. This encodes CASSLSQVGLNTEAFF. The full variable domain, with the rest looked up from reference TRBV5-1 and TRBJ1-1, is KAGVTQTPRYLIKTRGQQVTLSCSPISGHRSVSWYQQTPGQGLQFLFEYFSETQRNKGNFPGRFSGRQFSNSRSEMNVSTLELGDSALYLCASSLSQVGLNTEAFFGQGTRLTVV.

The CDR3 DNA reads TGTGCCAGCACTTCTCCTGGACAGGGGGTCGCTGAAGCTTTCTTT. As protein: CASTSPGQGVAEAFF. The chain employs TRBV25-1 and TRBJ1-1; 10 bases agree with TRBD1. This CDR3 comprises 15 residues. V trimming: 7 bases; J trimming: 6 bases; junction bases outside the gene matches: 11. CDR1 is MGHDK and CDR2 is SYGVNS in the germline V gene.

V is TRBV5-6 and J is TRBJ2-3, with no clear D. Trimming cost V 0 bases and J 5 bases, with 13 bases left between them. The CDR3 covers 15 residues. Germline V CDR1 and CDR2: SGHDT, YYEEEE. CDR3 loop: CASSLGQDFLDTQYF. As DNA, the CDR3 is TGTGCCAGCAGCTTGGGTCAGGATTTTTTAGATACGCAGTATTTT.

This clone has a single count. Distinct nucleotide sequences in the sample also encode this CDR3. The chain employs TRBV2 and TRBJ2-7, with unresolved D. Germline CDR1 reads SNHLY; CDR2 reads FYNNEI. Between the trimmed V and J ends, which lost 4 bases and 3 bases, there was a span of 4 bases. The CDR3 runs 11 residues. Here the CDR3 DNA reads TGTGCCAGCAGTGGAATCTACGAGCAGTACTTC. It specifies CASSGIYEQYF.

The chain employs TRBV4-1 and TRBJ2-4, with TRBD1 matching 7 bases. This CDR3 spans 15 amino acids. Trimming removed 1 base from V and 6 bases from J; junction bases left unmatched: 6. Germline V gene lookup returns CDR1 MGHRA and CDR2 YSYEKL. The CDR3 bases are TGCGCCAGCAGCCAAGCTGAGGGGGCAGGAAACATTCAGTACTTC. This encodes CASSQAEGAGNIQYF.

Notes on this clone: Other DNA sequences in the same sample also yield this CDR3. The chain links TRBV13 to TRBJ2-3, with unresolved D. Trimming shortened V by 5 bases and J by 0 bases, and 6 bases separated the two germline ends. This CDR3 has 13 residues. The germline CDR1 and CDR2 sequences are PRHDT and FYEKMQ (reference sequence). This chain's CDR3 is CASSLASTDTQYF. Here the CDR3 DNA reads TGTGCCAGCAGCCTTGCTAGCACAGATACGCAGTATTTT.

V gene TRBV6-6 combines with J gene TRBJ2-3, with a tentative D call TRBD2 (7 bases). The CDR3 consists of 15 residues. V lost 4 bases and J 2 bases, leaving 13 bases between the germline ends. Germline V gene lookup returns CDR1 MNHNY and CDR2 SVGAGI (reference sequence). The CDR3 sequence is CASSLGGHHTDTQYF. CDR3 nucleotide sequence: TGTGCCAGCAGTTTGGGGGGGCATCACACAGATACGCAGTATTTT.